Listed here is a single T cell receptor beta chain. This specimen comes from a study of shared clonotypes between healthy human individuals. TCRdb's table, derived via immunoSEQ multiplex PCR, lists solely in-frame clones and lacks some. The data hold some 500,000 clones, with roughly 78% observed a single time. Trimming removed 7 bases at V and 2 bases at J, with 18 bases between. The CDR3 runs to 14 residues. Germline V gene sequence: CDR1 SQVTM, CDR2 ANQGSEA. The sequence derives from a woman aged 40 to 50 in good health. Some clones in this sample may be carry-over from other donors' samples. The gene calls are TRBV29-1 and TRBJ2-7, with TRBD2 as a possible D gene (7 bases). The sample taken for sequencing was PBMCs. The CDR3 bases are TGCAGCGCTGGGGGGGGCCTACCCACCTACGAGCAGTACTTC. It yields the protein CSAGGGLPTYEQYF.